One sample yielded the 25 T cell receptor beta chains listed below, sequenced in a study of CD4 and CD8 cells across lung adenocarcinoma regions. TCRdb recomputed calls from the PCR reads with MiXCR, one row per CDR3 protein. The sample shows roughly 13,000 distinct CDR3 sequences, around 45% of them seen only once. Sequences were obtained from CD4+ T cells from the center of a lung tumor. The receptors shown here come from a male donor with lung adenocarcinoma. The CD4 and CD8 labels of this study may be unreliable.

This clonotype appeared once. Here the CDR3 reads CASTDGAGAPYEQYF. In nucleotides, the CDR3 is TGTGCCAGCACCGACGGGGCGGGGGCTCCCTACGAGCAGTACTTC. The chain employs TRBV6-1 and TRBJ2-7; D perhaps matches TRBD2 (7 bases). V was shortened by 7 bases and J by 2 bases, with 18 bases between the two germline ends. The CDR3 consists of 15 residues. Germline V gene data show CDR1 as MNHNS and CDR2 as SASEGT.

There are a few counts of this clonotype. It may be a read error: a sequence one base away is much more abundant. The chain joins TRBV27 to TRBJ2-5; 13 bases fit TRBD2. The germline V gene encodes CDR1 MNHEY and CDR2 SMNVEV (reference sequence). The CDR3 spans 13 residues. Germline trimming cut 11 bases from V and 11 bases from J; bases unmatched to any gene: 11. The CDR3 DNA is TGTGCCGTCCGGACTAGCGGGAGTTATGAGCAGTACTTC. This codes for CAVRTSGSYEQYF.

In its sample, this clonotype was seen a few times. A much larger clone is a single base away; this may be a read error. The chain combines TRBV27 with TRBJ2-1; no definite D call. The V and J ends lost 5 bases and 10 bases respectively, with 15 bases between them. CDR3 length: 13 amino acids. The germline V gene encodes CDR1 MNHEY and CDR2 SMNVEV (reference sequence). DNA for the CDR3: TGTGCCAGCAGTCCCGCAGCTGCGTACGAGCAGTTCTTC. It yields the protein CASSPAAAYEQFF.

The V and J genes are TRBV27 and TRBJ1-4; no firm D call. The CDR3 loop spans 13 amino acids. V was trimmed by 0 bases and J by 4 bases, leaving 3 bases between them. Germline CDR1 reads MNHEY; CDR2 reads SMNVEV (reference sequence). The chain's CDR3 is CASSLSFNEKLFF. The CDR3 region has the DNA TGTGCCAGCAGTTTATCGTTTAATGAAAAACTGTTTTTT.

On this clonotype: Since a much larger clone is just one base distant, this may be a read error. The genes are TRBV7-2 and TRBJ2-3, with D possibly called TRBD1 or TRBD2 (5 bases each). Looked up from germline, CDR1 is SGHTA and CDR2 is FQGNSA. This CDR3 has 14 amino acids. V was shortened by 3 bases and J by 4 bases, with 11 bases between the two germline ends. CDR3 DNA sequence: TGTGCCAGCAGCTTTCTGGGGGACGCAGATACGCAGTATTTT. This translates into CASSFLGDADTQYF.

The gene calls are TRBV7-6 and TRBJ2-1; 13 bases are shared with TRBD2. Germline CDR1 reads SGHVS; CDR2 reads FNYEAQ. Trimming removed 4 bases from V and 6 bases from J; junction bases left unmatched: 0. The CDR3 has 14 residues. The DNA for the CDR3 is TGTGCCAGCAGCTGGACTAGCGGGAGCAATGAGCAGTTCTTC. Protein product: CASSWTSGSNEQFF.

This clonotype was seen a handful of times. V and J are TRBV20-1 and TRBJ2-7, with TRBD2 matching over 8 bases. CDR3 length equals 14 residues. The V gene's germline CDR1 is DFQATT and CDR2 SNEGSKA (reference sequence). V lost 0 bases, J lost 4 bases, and 5 bases stayed unmatched. This CDR3 reads CSAREGTRDYEQYF. CDR3 bases: TGCAGTGCTAGAGAGGGGACTAGGGATTACGAGCAGTACTTC.

This clonotype was recorded a few times. The J gene is TRBJ2-3, the V gene TRBV20-1, with D uncertain. CDR1 is DFQATT and CDR2 is SNEGSKA in the germline V gene (reference sequence). Trimming left V 0 bases short and J 0 bases short, with 13 bases between. The CDR3 sequence is 16 residues long. CDR3 sequence (DNA): TGCAGTGCTAGAGATTCAGGCGGAACTAGCACAGATACGCAGTATTTT. Amino acid sequence: CSARDSGGTSTDTQYF.

The sample holds many counts of this clonotype. The chain links TRBV6-1 to TRBJ2-1; 9 bases are shared with TRBD2. Germline CDR1 reads MNHNS; CDR2 reads SASEGT. V lost 8 bases to trimming and J lost 0 bases; unmatched junction nucleotides: 8. The CDR3 loop spans 16 amino acids. The CDR3 is CASLLAGTSSYNEQFF. The DNA for the CDR3 is TGTGCCAGCCTACTAGCGGGCACTAGCTCCTACAATGAGCAGTTCTTC.

This clonotype has a count of ten or more. The chain employs TRBV28 and TRBJ2-1; D perhaps matches TRBD2 (5 bases). Judging by the DNA end, TRBJ2-5 fits better; the J call may be wrong. The CDR3 consists of 15 residues. Per the germline V gene, CDR1 is MDHEN and CDR2 is SYDVKM. DNA for the CDR3: TGTGCCAGCAGTTTAAGCCAGGACTCACAAGAGACCCAGTACTTC. Translating gives CASSLSQDSQETQYF.

This clonotype came up a few times. The chain is built from TRBV7-2 and TRBJ1-1; no clear D gene. V lost 5 bases and J lost 1, with 11 bases in between. This CDR3 comprises 14 residues. Germline loops: CDR1 SGHTA, CDR2 FQGNSA. CDR3 residues: CASSPLVSNTEAFF. The CDR3 DNA reads as TGTGCCAGCAGCCCATTAGTGTCGAACACTGAAGCTTTCTTT.

A note on this clonotype: At one end, the junction sequence differs from germline, possibly due to a read error. The V gene is TRBV10-1, the J gene TRBJ2-5; 9 bases agree with TRBD2. CDR1 is WNHNN and CDR2 is SYGVQD in the germline V gene (reference sequence). The CDR3 contains 16 residues. The CDR3 coding sequence is TGCGCCAGCAGCCGACGGAGTAGCGGGAGCCCAGAGACGCAGTACTTC. This encodes CASSRRSSGSPETQYF.

This clonotype is medium-sized within its sample. CDR3 nucleotide sequence: TGTGCCAGCAGTAGACAGGGGGCGAGCACTGAAGCTTTCTTT. Translating it yields CASSRQGASTEAFF. The genes are TRBV6-1 and TRBJ1-1; TRBD1 aligns across 10 bases. The germline V gene encodes CDR1 MNHNS and CDR2 SASEGT. This CDR3 is built from 14 residues. Unmatched junction bases numbered 4, after V lost 5 bases and J lost 4 bases.

This clonotype was seen at least ten times. V and J are TRBV27 and TRBJ2-7, with D perhaps TRBD1 (6 bases). Germline lookup yields CDR1 MNHEY and CDR2 SMNVEV (reference sequence). Trimming took 3 bases from V and 3 from J, leaving 12 bases between them. This CDR3 is 14 amino acids long. This CDR3 is CASSFGRGYYEQYF. The CDR3 bases are TGTGCCAGCAGTTTTGGTAGGGGGTACTACGAGCAGTACTTC.

The chain recombines TRBV12-3 or TRBV12-4 with TRBJ2-1, with 8 bases lining up with TRBD2. J gave up 5 bases and V 2 bases, and 8 bases lay outside the gene matches. This CDR3 has 16 residues. Written as DNA, the CDR3 is TGTGCCAGCAGTTTAATAGCGGGATCGTGGGACAATGAGCAGTTCTTC. This gives the protein CASSLIAGSWDNEQFF.

This clonotype rates as medium-sized. The chain links TRBV6-1 to TRBJ1-5; D is unclear. Germline V gene lookup returns CDR1 MNHNS and CDR2 SASEGT. CDR3 length: 14 amino acids. Trimming shortened V by 10 bases and J by 0 bases, and 13 bases separated the two germline ends. Here the CDR3 DNA reads TGTGCCACCAACTTTAGATTTAGCAATCAGCCCCAGCATTTT. Translated: CATNFRFSNQPQHF.

Only a few counts were recorded for this clonotype. The gene calls are TRBV4-1 and TRBJ2-3, with D maybe TRBD2 (6 bases). The CDR3 is made up of 15 amino acids. V shed 1 base and J shed 2 bases, with 10 bases lying between them. CDR1 MGHRA and CDR2 YSYEKL come from the germline V gene. The CDR3 loop reads CASSQVPSDTDTQYF. DNA for the CDR3: TGCGCCAGCAGCCAAGTTCCTAGCGACACAGATACGCAGTATTTT.

In its sample, this clonotype ranks as medium-sized. This chain links TRBV6-1 with TRBJ1-2; 8 nucleotides agree with TRBD1. This CDR3 has 15 amino acids. The germline V gene has CDR1 MNHNS and CDR2 SASEGT. V lost 7 bases to trimming and J lost 0 bases; unmatched junction nucleotides: 7. CDR3 DNA sequence: TGTGCCAGCATCCCCAGGACAGGGACTAACTATGGCTACACCTTC. The encoded protein is CASIPRTGTNYGYTF.

The CDR3 region has the DNA TGTGCCTGGAGCCAGGGACTGAGCACAGATACGCAGTATTTT. This gives the protein CAWSQGLSTDTQYF. The chain joins TRBV30 to TRBJ2-3, with D possibly being TRBD2 (6 bases). This CDR3 is built from 14 residues. The germline CDR1 and CDR2 sequences are GTSNPN and SVGIG (reference sequence). The V end was cut by 3 bases, the J end by 0 bases, with 10 bases between.

The chain joins TRBV7-6 to TRBJ2-7; 7 bases align to TRBD2. From germline, CDR1 is SGHVS and CDR2 FNYEAQ. The length of the CDR3 is 15 residues. Trimming removed 5 bases from V and 5 bases from J; junction bases left unmatched: 12. The CDR3 DNA reads as TGTGCCAGCAGCCCAATTATCGCGGGGGTCGACGAGCAGTACTTC. It yields the protein CASSPIIAGVDEQYF. Filled out from reference TRBV7-6 and TRBJ2-7, the complete variable domain reads GAGVSQSPRYKVTKRGQDVALRCDPISGHVSLYWYRQALGQGPEFLTYFNYEAQQDKSGLPNDRFSAERPEGSISTLTIQRTEQRDSAMYRCASSPIIAGVDEQYFGPGTRLTVT.

This clonotype has a single count. The V call is TRBV10-1, the J call TRBJ2-1; D perhaps matches TRBD1 (5 bases). The V gene lost 0 bases and the J gene lost 7 bases, with 10 bases spanning the gap. Per the germline V gene, CDR1 is WNHNN and CDR2 is SYGVQD (reference sequence). This CDR3 contains 14 residues. CDR3 sequence: CASSESYRLNEQFF. DNA of the CDR3: TGCGCCAGCAGTGAGTCCTACAGGCTTAATGAGCAGTTCTTC.

The V gene is TRBV7-9, the J gene TRBJ2-1; 7 bases agree with TRBD2. The DNA end is more similar to TRBJ2-5, so the J call may be wrong. The germline CDR1 and CDR2 sequences are SEHNR and FQNEAQ (reference sequence). The CDR3 consists of 15 residues. In DNA form, the CDR3 reads TGTGCCAGCAGCCCCTATCGTGCGGGAGTAGAGACCCAGTACTTC. This codes for CASSPYRAGVETQYF.

This chain links TRBV11-3 with TRBJ1-2; D uncertain. Between the trimmed V and J ends, which lost 10 bases and 8 bases, there was a span of 8 bases. Germline V CDR1 and CDR2: SGHNT, YENEEA. This CDR3 comprises 9 residues. The CDR3 is CAIWGGYTF. CDR3 in DNA: TGTGCCATCTGGGGAGGCTACACCTTC.

V and J are TRBV6-4 and TRBJ2-1; D not resolved. CDR3 length: 15 amino acids. Germline lookup yields CDR1 MRHNA and CDR2 SNTAGT. The germline V and J ends were trimmed by 5 bases and 6 bases, with 17 bases remaining between them. Here the CDR3 reads CASSPSWVSGNEQFF. CDR3 DNA sequence: TGTGCCAGCAGTCCCTCTTGGGTCTCGGGCAATGAGCAGTTCTTC.

The CDR3 nucleotides read TGTGCCAGCAGCTCTAGGGGGGCAGATACGCAGTATTTT. Residues: CASSSRGADTQYF. V is TRBV7-8 and J is TRBJ2-3; D tentatively fits TRBD1 or TRBD2 (6 bases each). This CDR3 comprises 13 residues. With 4 bases removed from V and 4 bases from J, the gap between germline ends came to 9 bases. Germline V lookup: CDR1 SGHVS, CDR2 FQNEAQ.